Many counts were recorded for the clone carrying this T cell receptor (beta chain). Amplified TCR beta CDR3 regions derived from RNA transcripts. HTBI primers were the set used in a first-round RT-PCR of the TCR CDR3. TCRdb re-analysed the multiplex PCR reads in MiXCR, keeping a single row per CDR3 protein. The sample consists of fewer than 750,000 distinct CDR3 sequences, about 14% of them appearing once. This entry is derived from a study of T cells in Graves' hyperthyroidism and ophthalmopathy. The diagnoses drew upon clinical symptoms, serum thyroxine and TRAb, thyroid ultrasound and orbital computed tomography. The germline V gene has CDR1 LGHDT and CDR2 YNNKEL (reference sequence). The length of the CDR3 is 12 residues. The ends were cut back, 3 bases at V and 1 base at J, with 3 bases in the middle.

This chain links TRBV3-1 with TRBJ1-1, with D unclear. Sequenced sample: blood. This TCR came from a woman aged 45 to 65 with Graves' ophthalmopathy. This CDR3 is CASSHKNTEAFF. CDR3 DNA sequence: TGTGCCAGCAGCCATAAGAACACTGAAGCTTTCTTT.